The next 32 T cell receptor beta chains were all read from a single sample in a study of blood T cells in healthy people across ages. Alongside a J-beta primer mix, a sample-barcoded 5' primer served in a second PCR lasting about 7 to 12 cycles. TCRdb re-called the 5' RACE reads with MiXCR, one entry per CDR3 protein. This table has hundreds of thousands of distinct CDR3 sequences, 58% appearing once. The sequencing input was blood. All receptors come from a man between 60 and 70 years old in good health.

The CDR3 bases are TGTGCCAGCAGGCCCCGGGCCGGCGGCTACAATGAGCAGTTCTTC. This encodes CASRPRAGGYNEQFF. The chain combines TRBV5-6 with TRBJ2-1; no clear D. Per the germline V gene, CDR1 is SGHDT and CDR2 is YYEEEE. The length of the CDR3 is 15 residues. Between the trimmed V and J ends, which lost 5 bases and 3 bases, there was a span of 15 bases.

The V gene is TRBV24-1, the J gene TRBJ2-1, with 8 positions matching TRBD1. This CDR3 comprises 13 residues. V trimming: 5 bases; J trimming: 8 bases; junction bases outside the gene matches: 4. The germline V gene encodes CDR1 KGHDR and CDR2 SFDVKD. The CDR3 region is CATSVSGGDEQFF. The CDR3, as DNA: TGTGCCACCAGTGTCTCAGGGGGCGATGAGCAGTTCTTC.

The chain joins TRBV29-1 to TRBJ1-2, with D possibly being TRBD1 (5 bases). With 7 bases removed from V and 4 bases from J, the gap between germline ends came to 19 bases. Germline values: CDR1 SQVTM, CDR2 ANQGSEA. The CDR3 covers 14 residues. The CDR3 here is CSALIGASGYGYTF. Written as DNA, the CDR3 is TGCAGCGCCTTGATCGGGGCGTCGGGCTATGGCTACACCTTC.

This chain joins TRBV6-1 and TRBJ2-4; either TRBD1 or TRBD2 may supply D (5 bases each). With the DNA end fitting TRBJ2-7 better, the J assignment may be wrong. The CDR3 spans 15 residues. Germline CDR1 MNHNS, CDR2 SASEGT. The CDR3 here is CASSGRDGPPYEQYF. CDR3 nucleotide sequence: TGTGCCAGCAGTGGACGGGACGGGCCTCCCTACGAGCAGTACTTC.

This chain joins TRBV18 and TRBJ1-4; TRBD1 might be the D (6 bases). Germline V gene sequence: CDR1 KGHSH, CDR2 LQKENI. Trimming pared 4 bases from V and 5 bases from J, leaving 11 bases between. The CDR3 runs 14 residues. The DNA for the CDR3 is TGTGCCAGCTCACGCGACAGGCTAAATGAAAAACTGTTTTTT. Residues: CASSRDRLNEKLFF.

The chain uses TRBV5-6 and TRBJ2-1; a possible D gene is TRBD2 (6 bases). This CDR3 contains 13 residues. Germline CDR1 SGHDT, CDR2 YYEEEE. Trimming removed 4 bases at V and 10 bases at J, with 15 bases between. DNA of the CDR3: TGTGCCAGCAGCGGGACTGACGCCGGGGAGCAGTTCTTC. The encoded protein is CASSGTDAGEQFF.

DNA for the CDR3: TGTGCCAGCAGCTCCACCATGGACAGGTTAACATCACCCCTCCACTTT. As protein: CASSSTMDRLTSPLHF. J is TRBJ1-6 and V is TRBV5-5, with 7 bases matching TRBD1. The CDR3 is 16 residues long. The trim removed 3 bases at V and 10 bases at J, leaving 13 bases unmatched. CDR1 and CDR2 from the germline V gene are SGHKS and YYEKEE (reference sequence).

This clonotype was detected a few times. The gene calls are TRBV15 and TRBJ2-5; 8 nucleotides match TRBD1. The germline CDR1 and CDR2 sequences are LNHNV and YYDKDF (reference sequence). There are 19 residues in the CDR3. V trimming: 1 base; J trimming: 4 bases; junction bases outside the gene matches: 17. In nucleotides, the CDR3 is TGTGCCACCAGCAGAGTGGGGGACAGGTCCCTAGTTTTATTAGAGACCCAGTACTTC. Its translation is CATSRVGDRSLVLLETQYF.

This clonotype has only a few counts. The rearrangement joins TRBV6-5 to TRBJ1-2, with 8 bases identical to TRBD1. After removal of 4 bases from V and 5 bases from J, the junction contained 9 bases not matched to a gene. The germline gives CDR1 MNHEY, CDR2 SVGAGI. This CDR3 spans 15 amino acids. CDR3 loop: CASSSQGAGEYGYTF. CDR3 DNA: TGTGCCAGCAGTTCCCAGGGGGCGGGAGAGTATGGCTACACCTTC.

This clonotype came up a few times. The chain uses TRBV5-1 and TRBJ1-2; D gene uncertain. This CDR3 is 14 amino acids long. CDR1 is SGHRS and CDR2 is YFSETQ in the germline V gene. Trimming took off 0 bases at V and 4 bases at J, with 10 bases between the two ends. The CDR3 sequence is CASSLEGRSYGYTF. Here the CDR3 DNA reads TGCGCCAGCAGCTTGGAGGGCAGGTCCTATGGCTACACCTTC. The whole variable domain, remainder taken from reference TRBV5-1 and TRBJ1-2, is KAGVTQTPRYLIKTRGQQVTLSCSPISGHRSVSWYQQTPGQGLQFLFEYFSETQRNKGNFPGRFSGRQFSNSRSEMNVSTLELGDSALYLCASSLEGRSYGYTFGSGTRLTVV.

V is TRBV7-9 and J is TRBJ2-5; D ambiguous. The germline V gene has CDR1 SEHNR and CDR2 FQNEAQ (reference sequence). The CDR3 sequence is 11 residues long. V gave up 6 bases and J gave up 5 bases, with 7 bases separating them. The CDR3 DNA sequence: TGTGCCAGCAGGAATGGTGAGACCCAGTACTTC. Amino acids: CASRNGETQYF.

The chain employs TRBV20-1 and TRBJ2-1; 11 bases are a match to TRBD2. The CDR3 consists of 13 residues. Per germline, CDR1 DFQATT and CDR2 SNEGSKA (reference sequence). V shed 5 bases, J shed 4 bases, and the junction held 1 base outside the gene matches. The DNA for the CDR3 is TGCAGTGCTGTAGCGGGGGGGTACAATGAGCAGTTCTTC. This encodes CSAVAGGYNEQFF.

The V call is TRBV29-1, the J call TRBJ1-2; D might be TRBD1 (6 bases). CDR3 length: 12 amino acids. Deletions cut 6 bases from V and 8 bases from J, with 16 bases between. Germline CDR1 SQVTM, CDR2 ANQGSEA. The CDR3 DNA reads TGCAGCGTCGAACAGGGCCTCTGGGGCTACACCTTC. Residues: CSVEQGLWGYTF.

This chain links TRBV7-9 with TRBJ2-1; the match to TRBD1 covers 7 bases. V shed 1 base and J 7 bases; nucleotides not matched to a gene: 4. Germline-derived CDR1 and CDR2 are SEHNR and FQNEAQ (reference sequence). This CDR3 comprises 14 residues. For the CDR3, the DNA is TGTGCCAGCAGCTTAGGGGTCAGGGGGAATGAGCAGTTCTTC. It encodes CASSLGVRGNEQFF.

The chain recombines TRBV7-2 with TRBJ2-3, with TRBD2 identical over 9 bases. V shed 2 bases, J shed 11 bases, and the junction held 11 bases outside the gene matches. The germline V gene encodes CDR1 SGHTA and CDR2 FQGNSA. The CDR3 contains 15 residues. DNA of the CDR3: TGTGCCAGCAGCTTAAGGGGGGTAGCGGGGGCAAGGCAGTATTTT. It codes for CASSLRGVAGARQYF.

The rearrangement uses TRBV29-1 and TRBJ2-5; TRBD2 agrees at 15 bases. The CDR3 runs 16 residues. Germline assignment: CDR1 SQVTM and CDR2 ANQGSEA. V shed 7 bases and J 1 base; nucleotides not matched to a gene: 7. The CDR3 sequence: CSAAGTSGGLQETQYF. The CDR3 bases are TGCAGCGCAGCCGGGACTAGCGGGGGGCTCCAAGAGACCCAGTACTTC.

The chain recombines TRBV28 with TRBJ1-2; the D gene is possibly TRBD1 (6 bases). The V gene's germline CDR1 is MDHEN and CDR2 SYDVKM. The CDR3 contains 12 residues. Trimming took 7 bases from V and 4 from J, leaving 10 bases between them. CDR3 sequence (DNA): TGTGCCAGCACCCTGGGGGCCTATGGCTACACCTTC. Protein: CASTLGAYGYTF.

The V and J genes are TRBV7-6 and TRBJ2-2; a possible D gene is TRBD1 (6 bases). V was clipped by 5 bases and J by 2 bases, with 12 bases between them. The CDR3 has 15 residues. Germline-derived CDR1 and CDR2 are SGHVS and FNYEAQ. CDR3 DNA sequence: TGTGCCAGCAGCGCCCTGACAGGAAACACCGGGGAGCTGTTTTTT. This codes for CASSALTGNTGELFF.

V is TRBV7-2 and J is TRBJ2-7, with a possible D match to TRBD2 (5 bases). The CDR3 extends over 18 amino acids. Germline V gene sequence: CDR1 SGHTA, CDR2 FQGNSA. V was shortened by 5 bases and J by 7 bases, with 30 bases between the two germline ends. The DNA for the CDR3 is TGTGCCAGCAGCCCACCTTTTACCACCGGGAACCCCTCTGGGGAGCAGTACTTC. It is translated as CASSPPFTTGNPSGEQYF.

This clonotype was found a few times. The genes are TRBV21-1 and TRBJ1-5; the table's D call, TRBD1, has no DNA check behind it. TRBV21-1 is recorded as a pseudogene. The CDR3 sequence is 16 residues long. The DNA of the CDR3 is TGTGCCAGCACCCTGGGACAGGAGGTAGGCAATCAGCCCCAGCATTTT. The encoded protein is CASTLGQEVGNQPQHF.

The chain uses TRBV7-9 and TRBJ2-3; 7 nucleotides line up with TRBD2. V was pared by 7 bases and J by 2 bases, with 9 bases of the junction left unmatched. Per germline, CDR1 SEHNR and CDR2 FQNEAQ (reference sequence). The CDR3 extends over 15 amino acids. The CDR3, as DNA: TGTGCCAGCACCAAACAAGCGGGGACCACAGATACGCAGTATTTT. Its protein product is CASTKQAGTTDTQYF.

The V and J genes are TRBV2 and TRBJ2-4; 7 nucleotides align to TRBD1. Germline-derived CDR1 and CDR2 are SNHLY and FYNNEI. V dropped 5 bases and J dropped 6; count of bases not matched to a gene: 13. The CDR3 consists of 16 residues. CDR3 coding DNA: TGTGCCAGCAGTCAGGATCAGGGGGAGAGGAGAAACATTCAGTACTTC. Its translation: CASSQDQGERRNIQYF. The complete variable domain, with remaining parts taken from reference TRBV2 and TRBJ2-4, reads EPEVTQTPSHQVTQMGQEVILRCVPISNHLYFYWYRQILGQKVEFLVSFYNNEISEKSEIFDDQFSVERPDGSNFTLKIRSTKLEDSAMYFCASSQDQGERRNIQYFGAGTRLSVL.

The rearrangement uses TRBV6-5 and TRBJ2-1; TRBD2 is a possible D gene (7 bases). The CDR3 is 16 amino acids. Germline CDR1 and CDR2: MNHEY and SVGAGI. V lost 3 bases, J lost 7 bases, and 19 bases lay in between. In nucleotides, the CDR3 is TGTGCCAGCAGTTATGAAGGTGGGGGGGGCCGTAATGAGCAGTTCTTC. This gives the protein CASSYEGGGGRNEQFF.

This clonotype was seen only a few times. The chain couples TRBV7-9 to TRBJ2-7, with a tentative D call TRBD1 (6 bases). The assigned J gene may be wrong: the sequence end matches TRBJ2-5 better. The CDR3 covers 14 residues. Germline values: CDR1 SEHNR, CDR2 FQNEAQ (reference sequence). The CDR3, as DNA: TGTGCCAGCAGCCCTTACAGGGCGGGAGAGACCCAGTACTTC. Protein: CASSPYRAGETQYF.

This clonotype was observed a few times. V usage is TRBV6-1 and J usage is TRBJ2-6; D gene ambiguous. Germline CDR1 reads MNHNS; CDR2 reads SASEGT. V was pared by 4 bases and J by 0 bases, with 4 bases between. The length of the CDR3 is 14 residues. For the CDR3, the DNA is TGTGCCAGCAGTGCGGGCTCTGGGGCCAACGTCCTGACTTTC. As protein: CASSAGSGANVLTF.

The chain uses TRBV6-5 and TRBJ2-3; the match to TRBD2 covers 12 bases. Germline V gene sequence: CDR1 MNHEY, CDR2 SVGAGI. The J segment lost 4 bases and the V segment lost 2 bases, leaving 10 bases of the junction unmatched. The CDR3 is 18 amino acids. The DNA for the CDR3 is TGTGCCAGCAGTTACGGGCTAGCGGGGGGGGGCTTCGCAGATACGCAGTATTTT. It codes for CASSYGLAGGGFADTQYF.

This clonotype has just a few counts. The V call is TRBV7-2, the J call TRBJ2-3; D uncertain. The ends were cut back, 5 bases at V and 0 bases at J, with 12 bases in the middle. The CDR3 extends over 15 amino acids. From germline, CDR1 is SGHTA and CDR2 FQGNSA. DNA of the CDR3: TGTGCCAGCAGCCTGCCTACCGCTAGCACAGATACGCAGTATTTT. Encoded protein: CASSLPTASTDTQYF.

The chain combines TRBV7-9 with TRBJ1-1; the D is unclear. Germline V gene data show CDR1 as SEHNR and CDR2 as FQNEAQ (reference sequence). The CDR3 covers 12 residues. The V gene lost 1 base and the J gene lost 5 bases, with 5 bases spanning the gap. The CDR3 loop is CASSLDQTEAFF. In DNA, the CDR3 is TGTGCCAGCAGCTTAGACCAGACTGAAGCTTTCTTT.

V usage is TRBV15 and J usage is TRBJ1-2; perhaps TRBD1 as D (5 bases). With 0 bases removed from V and 6 bases from J, the gap between germline ends came to 11 bases. The CDR3 loop spans 14 amino acids. CDR1 and CDR2 (germline): LNHNV, YYDKDF (reference sequence). The CDR3 sequence is CATSRDQIGDGYTF. In DNA, the CDR3 is TGTGCCACCAGCAGAGATCAGATAGGGGATGGCTACACCTTC.

This clonotype was seen a few times. The CDR3 spells CSVEVGEKLFF. The CDR3 DNA sequence: TGCAGCGTTGAAGTGGGTGAAAAACTGTTTTTT. The gene calls are TRBV29-1 and TRBJ1-4; D is uncertain. This CDR3 spans 11 amino acids. Trimming shortened V by 1 base and J by 7 bases, and 4 bases separated the two germline ends. CDR1 is SQVTM and CDR2 is ANQGSEA in the germline V gene.

The chain recombines TRBV5-1 with TRBJ2-2, with TRBD2 identical over 9 bases. V shed 4 bases and J 3 bases; nucleotides not matched to a gene: 7. From germline, CDR1 is SGHRS and CDR2 YFSETQ. The CDR3 runs 16 residues. CDR3 coding DNA: TGCGCCAGCAGCCCTGGAGCTAGCGGGGACACCGGGGAGCTGTTTTTT. Translating it yields CASSPGASGDTGELFF. Full variable domain (missing parts from reference TRBV5-1 and TRBJ2-2): KAGVTQTPRYLIKTRGQQVTLSCSPISGHRSVSWYQQTPGQGLQFLFEYFSETQRNKGNFPGRFSGRQFSNSRSEMNVSTLELGDSALYLCASSPGASGDTGELFFGEGSRLTVL.

The chain carries TRBV29-1 and TRBJ2-7; possibly TRBD1 or TRBD2 for D (7 bases each). Germline V gene sequence: CDR1 SQVTM, CDR2 ANQGSEA. With 4 bases removed from V and 2 bases from J, the gap between germline ends came to 15 bases. The CDR3 spans 14 residues. CDR3 DNA: TGCAGCGTTGTCCCGGGGGGACAGACCTACGAGCAGTACTTC. Translating gives CSVVPGGQTYEQYF.